The present T cell receptor beta chain was sequenced within a study of CD8 T cells in ankylosing spondylitis (dated by TCRdb to 2016 to 2017). About the investigation overall: T cell receptor beta repertoires were profiled in healthy donors and ankylosing spondylitis patients so that disease-linked TCR variants could be found. The full study cohort was made up of about 25 ankylosing spondylitis patients and 108 healthy donors. Peripheral blood was sampled, and synovial fluid was additionally collected from ankylosing spondylitis patients.

Points the paper makes about the study in general: Some motif variants had previously been reported in the synovial fluid and blood of reactive arthritis patients, which suggests shared mechanisms of disease initiation. Blood from ankylosing spondylitis patients appeared to be characterized by a TCR beta motif composed of several highly homologous amino acid variants. The disease-linked clones were reported as significantly enriched in matched synovial fluid samples from ankylosing spondylitis patients. In peripheral blood, the disease-linked clones were found at relatively low frequencies and had a CD8+ phenotype.

The sample was run on an Illumina HiSeq 2500. Quantitative 5'-RACE with molecular barcodes was the method used to prepare the TCR beta libraries. The source study handled its data this way. To identify disease-linked TCR variants, a new computational method was used, one built on a probabilistic model of VDJ rearrangement. The raw public data were reprocessed by TCRdb itself: fastp quality trimming at Q25, MiXCR clonotype calling, in-frame beta chains only. Merged by CDR3 protein, the rows form single entries marked with the most common genes and DNA. TCRdb, not the authors, supplied the V and J calls. The sample table holds about 280,000 distinct CDR3 sequences, of which around 20% were seen once. In total, the top ten clones hold less than 9.5% of the sample. Taken from the germline V gene, the CDR1 and CDR2 loops are SGHTA and FQGNSA. Germline trimming amounts to 0 bases on V and 10 bases on J, with 6 as the count of junction bases outside the gene matches. The CDR3 covers 15 residues, taking in both the cysteine and the phenylalanine. Only CDR3 DNA remains: 45 bases, in frame from the first base.

About this clonotype itself: Its antigen remains undetermined. The sample holds no much larger clone one base away, and base qualities are not on file.

The origin of this receptor is a male donor with ankylosing spondylitis or in good health (not recorded which). What was sequenced was blood, either unsorted or a sorted T cell fraction (not recorded which). The rearranged chain carries TRBV7-2 and TRBJ1-6; 7 bases in between match TRBD1. The DNA is as follows: TGTGCCAGCAGCTTAGCCTCGACAGGGAACTCACCCCTCCACTTT. Its protein reads: CASSLASTGNSPLHF.